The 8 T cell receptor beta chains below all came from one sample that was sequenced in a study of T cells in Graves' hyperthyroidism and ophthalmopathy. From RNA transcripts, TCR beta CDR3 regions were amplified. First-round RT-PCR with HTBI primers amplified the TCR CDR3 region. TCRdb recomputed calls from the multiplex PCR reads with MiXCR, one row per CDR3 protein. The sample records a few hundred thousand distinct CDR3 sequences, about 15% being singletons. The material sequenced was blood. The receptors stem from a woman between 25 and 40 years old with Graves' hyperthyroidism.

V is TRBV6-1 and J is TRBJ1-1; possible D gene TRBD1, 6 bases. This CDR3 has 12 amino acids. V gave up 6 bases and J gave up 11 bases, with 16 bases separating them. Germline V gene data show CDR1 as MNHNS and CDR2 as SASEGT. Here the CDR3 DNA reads TGTGCCAGCAGCAAAAGGACAGCGGCCGCTTTCTTT. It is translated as CASSKRTAAAFF.

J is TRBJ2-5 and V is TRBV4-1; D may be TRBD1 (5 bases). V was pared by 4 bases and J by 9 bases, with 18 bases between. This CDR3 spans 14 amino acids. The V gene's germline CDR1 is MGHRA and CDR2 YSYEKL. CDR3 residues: CASSLITGLGSQYF. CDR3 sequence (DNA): TGCGCCAGCAGCCTTATTACAGGCTTGGGGTCCCAGTACTTC.

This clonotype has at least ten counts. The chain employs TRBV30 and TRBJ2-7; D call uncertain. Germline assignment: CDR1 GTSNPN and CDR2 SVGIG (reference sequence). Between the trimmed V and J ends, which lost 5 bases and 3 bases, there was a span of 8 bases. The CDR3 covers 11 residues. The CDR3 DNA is TGTGCCTGGGGGAACCTCTACGAGCAGTACTTC. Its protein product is CAWGNLYEQYF.

In DNA form, the CDR3 reads TGTGCCAGCAGTTCGGGCGGGAGCCAGACAGATACGCAGTATTTT. This sequence encodes CASSSGGSQTDTQYF. The chain carries TRBV7-2 and TRBJ2-3, with 7 bases fitting TRBD2. The V and J ends lost 6 bases and 3 bases, in that order; junction bases with no gene match: 9. The CDR3 is 15 amino acids. Germline CDR1 and CDR2: SGHTA and FQGNSA.

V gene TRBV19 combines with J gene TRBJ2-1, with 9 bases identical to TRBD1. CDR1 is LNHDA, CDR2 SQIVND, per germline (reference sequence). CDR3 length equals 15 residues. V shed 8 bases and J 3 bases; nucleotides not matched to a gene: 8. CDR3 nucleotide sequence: TGTGCCAGTTATGATCCGGGACAGGGCTACAATGAGCAGTTCTTC. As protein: CASYDPGQGYNEQFF.

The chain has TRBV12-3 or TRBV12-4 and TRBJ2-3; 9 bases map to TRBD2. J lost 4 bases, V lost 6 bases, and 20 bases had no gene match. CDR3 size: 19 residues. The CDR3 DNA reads TGTGCCAGCAGCCCGATCGGGGGCGGGAGGGCCGGAATACCAGATACGCAGTATTTT. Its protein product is CASSPIGGGRAGIPDTQYF.

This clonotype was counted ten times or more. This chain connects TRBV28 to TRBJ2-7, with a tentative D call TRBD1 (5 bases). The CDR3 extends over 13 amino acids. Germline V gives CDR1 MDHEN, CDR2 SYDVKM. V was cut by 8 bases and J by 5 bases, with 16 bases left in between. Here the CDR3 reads CASAIGHPNEQYF. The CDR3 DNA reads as TGTGCCAGCGCCATCGGACATCCCAACGAGCAGTACTTC.

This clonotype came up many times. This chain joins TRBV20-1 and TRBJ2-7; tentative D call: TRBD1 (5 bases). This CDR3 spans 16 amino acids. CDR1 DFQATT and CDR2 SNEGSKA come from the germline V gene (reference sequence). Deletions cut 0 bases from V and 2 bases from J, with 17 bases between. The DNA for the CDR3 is TGCAGTGCTAGAGACTACACAGGCCCCGATGCCTACGAGCAGTACTTC. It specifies CSARDYTGPDAYEQYF.